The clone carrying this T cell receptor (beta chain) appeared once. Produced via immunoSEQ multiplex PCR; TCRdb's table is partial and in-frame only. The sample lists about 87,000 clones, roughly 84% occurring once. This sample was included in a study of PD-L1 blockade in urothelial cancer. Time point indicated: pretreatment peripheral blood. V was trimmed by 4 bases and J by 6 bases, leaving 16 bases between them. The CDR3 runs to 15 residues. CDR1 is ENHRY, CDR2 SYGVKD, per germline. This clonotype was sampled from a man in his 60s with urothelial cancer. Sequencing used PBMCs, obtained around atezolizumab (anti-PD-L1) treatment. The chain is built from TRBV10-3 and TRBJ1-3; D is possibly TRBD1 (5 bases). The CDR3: CAISGSQGRENTIYF. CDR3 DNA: TGTGCCATCAGTGGATCCCAGGGTCGAGAAAACACCATATATTTT.